Listed below are T cell receptor beta chains from one sample, sequenced in a study of shared clonotypes between healthy human individuals. Produced via immunoSEQ multiplex PCR; TCRdb's table is partial and in-frame only. The sample gives over a million clones, 95% to 97% of which show up once; roughly 1.2% is in the top ten. Sequenced sample: naive CD4+ T cells sorted from blood. The receptors were gathered from a man younger than 40 in good health. CDR3s include the opening cysteine and the closing phenylalanine or tryptophan. A D gene is named only where the DNA matches it firmly. Clone size is shown for a subset of rows, as once, few, many or a class of expanded clone.

NA	NA	TRBV9	TRBJ2-3	TGTGCCAGCAGCGGGGGGTATGCAGATACGCAGTATTTT	CASSGGYADTQYF
TRBD2	NA	TRBV7-9	TRBJ2-5	TGTGCCAGCAGTTTAGCGGGAGTGGAGACCCAGTACTTC	CASSLAGVETQYF
NA	NA	TRBV5-6	TRBJ2-5	TGTGCCAGCAGACCGGGAGTTCTACAAGAGACCCAGTACTTC	CASRPGVLQETQYF
TRBD2	NA	TRBV6-5	TRBJ2-2	TGTGCCAGCAGTTCTAGCGGGACGAACACCGGGGAGCTGTTTTTT	CASSSSGTNTGELFF
NA	NA	TRBV7-9	TRBJ2-3	TGTGCCAGCAGCGGGCACCGGGTGGTACGGGAGAGTAGCACAGATACGCAGTATTTT	CASSGHRVVRESSTDTQYF
TRBD2	NA	TRBV27	TRBJ2-7	TGTGCCAGCAGTTTTGGAGGGACCGTTAGCGGGATACTCTACGAGCAGTACTTC	CASSFGGTVSGILYEQYF
TRBD1	NA	TRBV7-9	TRBJ2-2	TGTGCCAGCAGCTTAGATCGGACAGGGCGGCCCGGGGAGCTGTTTTTT	CASSLDRTGRPGELFF
NA	NA	TRBV27	TRBJ2-1	TGTGCCAGCAGTGTAATCCCCCGGGACTGGCGCGACAATGAGCAGTTCTTC	CASSVIPRDWRDNEQFF
TRBD1	NA	TRBV5-1	TRBJ2-2	TGCGCCAGCAGGAAAACAGGGGACGGGGAGCTGTTTTTT	CASRKTGDGELFF
NA	NA	TRBV28	TRBJ1-4	TGTGCCAGCAGTTTACCTCATAGGGCTAATGAAAAACTGTTTTTT	CASSLPHRANEKLFF
NA	NA	TRBV27	TRBJ2-1	TGTGCCAGCAGTTTAGACATGAGCTCCTACAATGAGCAGTTCTTC	CASSLDMSSYNEQFF
NA	NA	TRBV6-1	TRBJ2-3	TGTGCCAGCAGTGAAGCAGGGACCACAGATACGCAGTATTTT	CASSEAGTTDTQYF
TRBD2	few	TRBV10-2	TRBJ2-1	TGCGCCAGCAGTGATGTAACTAGCGGGACCCACTACAATGAGCAGTTCTTC	CASSDVTSGTHYNEQFF
TRBD1	once	TRBV9	TRBJ2-4	TGTGCCAGCAGCGTAGGCCCCGGACAGGGGATCGAAAACATTCAGTACTTC	CASSVGPGQGIENIQYF
TRBD1	NA	TRBV7-6	TRBJ1-2	TGTGCCAGCAGCTTAAGGACAGGATTTAACTATGGCTACACCTTC	CASSLRTGFNYGYTF
NA	once	TRBV7-9	TRBJ1-1	TGTGCCAGCAGCTTTTGGGACTTGAACACTGAAGCTTTCTTT	CASSFWDLNTEAFF